Below, 19 T cell receptor beta chains from the same sample are listed, as sequenced in a study of T-cell reconstitution after alpha-beta-depleted transplantation in children. The authors prepared the TCRbeta library with unique molecular identifiers. MiXCR, applied by TCRdb to the PCR reads, yields one record per CDR3 protein. This sample has 500,000 to 650,000 distinct CDR3 sequences; 10% to 15% occur once, and the top ten carry over 2%. Sequenced material: PBMCs, mostly from graft donor cells, taken 360 days after TCRalphabeta/CD19-depleted stem cell transplant. These receptors were taken from a male patient younger than 18 who had a stem cell transplant for acute myeloid leukemia, so the T cells may come from the graft donor.

The chain recombines TRBV28 with TRBJ2-7; D tentatively reads TRBD1 or TRBD2 (5 bases each). V lost 4 bases and J lost 7, with 17 bases in between. Germline values: CDR1 MDHEN, CDR2 SYDVKM. This CDR3 is built from 14 residues. In DNA, the CDR3 is TGTGCCAGCAGTTCCCTCGACGGGGCCTCGGAGCAGTACTTC. This encodes CASSSLDGASEQYF.

The table lists this clonotype with a few counts. The rearrangement uses TRBV12-3 or TRBV12-4 and TRBJ1-2, with TRBD1 as a possible D gene (5 bases). The V end lost 8 bases, the J end lost 4 bases, and 20 bases lay between the germline ends. The CDR3 covers 15 residues. The CDR3 bases are TGTGCCAGCCTCAAGTTCCCCGACAGAGTCTATGGCTACACCTTC. Encoded protein: CASLKFPDRVYGYTF.

The chain recombines TRBV7-2 with TRBJ2-4, with 7 bases matching TRBD1. Germline V gene sequence: CDR1 SGHTA, CDR2 FQGNSA. J gave up 0 bases and V 6 bases, and 8 bases lay outside the gene matches. The CDR3 length is 16 residues. CDR3 in DNA: TGTGCCAGCAGTCAAGGGGGCGGGTTAGCCAAAAACATTCAGTACTTC. Amino acids: CASSQGGGLAKNIQYF.

J is TRBJ1-1 and V is TRBV12-3 or TRBV12-4; TRBD1 is a possible D gene (6 bases). The V gene lost 7 bases and the J gene lost 5 bases, with 20 bases spanning the gap. The CDR3 is 15 residues long. The CDR3 DNA follows: TGTGCCAGCAACTCCCGTCAGGGGTCGGGGACTGAAGCTTTCTTT. Translation: CASNSRQGSGTEAFF.

This clonotype appeared many times. This chain uses TRBV28 with TRBJ2-1; D remains ambiguous. The V and J ends lost 5 bases and 3 bases respectively, with 14 bases between them. The CDR3 spans 15 residues. Germline V lookup: CDR1 MDHEN, CDR2 SYDVKM. In nucleotides, the CDR3 is TGTGCCAGCAGTGCCCCCAAGGCGTACTACAATGAGCAGTTCTTC. It codes for CASSAPKAYYNEQFF.

This clonotype came up a few times. V and J are TRBV29-1 and TRBJ2-1; 8 nucleotides line up with TRBD2. Trimming cost V 7 bases and J 3 bases; bases outside gene matches: 5. This CDR3 contains 13 residues. CDR1 and CDR2 from the germline V gene are SQVTM and ANQGSEA. CDR3 residues: CSAKTSGYNEQFF. The CDR3 bases are TGCAGCGCCAAAACTAGCGGCTACAATGAGCAGTTCTTC.

The rearrangement joins TRBV11-2 to TRBJ2-3; either TRBD1 or TRBD2 may supply D (5 bases each). Germline lookup yields CDR1 SGHAT and CDR2 FQNNGV. V lost 0 bases, J lost 0 bases, and 10 bases lay in between. The CDR3 is 16 residues long. CDR3 protein: CASSLEGRLSTDTQYF. CDR3 nucleotide sequence: TGTGCCAGCAGCTTAGAGGGACGGCTTAGCACAGATACGCAGTATTTT.

This clonotype has only a few counts. The rearrangement uses TRBV24-1 and TRBJ2-2; D may correspond to TRBD1 or TRBD2 (6 bases each). Trimming left V 0 bases short and J 0 bases short, with 10 bases between. The CDR3 is made up of 17 amino acids. The germline gives CDR1 KGHDR, CDR2 SFDVKD. The CDR3 coding sequence is TGTGCCACCAGTGATTTGAGGAGGGGGGCGAACACCGGGGAGCTGTTTTTT. Protein product: CATSDLRRGANTGELFF.

This clonotype was seen more than once but under ten times. V usage is TRBV20-1 and J usage is TRBJ2-1; D is perhaps TRBD1 or TRBD2 (6 bases each). Germline CDR1 reads DFQATT; CDR2 reads SNEGSKA (reference sequence). The CDR3 extends over 16 amino acids. V was shortened by 3 bases and J by 8 bases, with 23 bases between the two germline ends. CDR3: CSASLTLGGRGDEQFF. The CDR3 DNA reads TGCAGTGCTAGCCTTACGTTAGGGGGGCGCGGAGATGAGCAGTTCTTC.

This clonotype was counted only a few times. The rearrangement links TRBV29-1 to TRBJ2-1, with D tentatively TRBD1 (6 bases). The V gene's germline CDR1 is SQVTM and CDR2 ANQGSEA. The CDR3 totals 13 residues. V lost 8 bases, J lost 0 bases, and 11 bases lay in between. Here the CDR3 reads CSSRQVSYNEQFF. CDR3 DNA sequence: TGCAGCTCCCGACAGGTCTCCTACAATGAGCAGTTCTTC.

This clonotype was observed a few times. The chain employs TRBV20-1 and TRBJ1-5; TRBD1 is a possible D gene (6 bases). Trimming took off 6 bases at V and 7 bases at J, with 16 bases between the two ends. The CDR3 is made up of 13 amino acids. Germline values: CDR1 DFQATT, CDR2 SNEGSKA (reference sequence). The CDR3: CSAVTGREQPQHF. In DNA form, the CDR3 reads TGCAGTGCCGTAACAGGGCGGGAACAGCCCCAGCATTTT.

This chain joins TRBV20-1 and TRBJ1-5; 8 bases align to TRBD1. Trimming removed 5 bases from V and 1 base from J; junction bases left unmatched: 10. Germline V gene data show CDR1 as DFQATT and CDR2 as SNEGSKA (reference sequence). The CDR3 is made up of 16 amino acids. The CDR3 loop reads CSALPSWTGSNQPQHF. The CDR3 nucleotides are TGCAGTGCTCTGCCCTCCTGGACAGGGAGCAATCAGCCCCAGCATTTT.

This clonotype has at least ten counts. The J gene is TRBJ2-2, the V gene TRBV9; D remains ambiguous. V lost 7 bases and J lost 2, with 6 bases in between. This CDR3 is built from 12 residues. CDR1 is SGDLS and CDR2 is YYNGEE in the germline V gene. CDR3 DNA sequence: TGTGCCAGCGGGCATAACACCGGGGAGCTGTTTTTT. Amino acid sequence: CASGHNTGELFF.

This clonotype was counted ten times or more. The rearrangement joins TRBV20-1 to TRBJ2-7; 7 bases fit TRBD2. This CDR3 comprises 14 residues. V was clipped by 3 bases and J by 4 bases; unmatched bases: 9. CDR1 is DFQATT and CDR2 is SNEGSKA in the germline V gene (reference sequence). This CDR3 is CSARMGEGRYEQYF. The CDR3 bases are TGCAGTGCTAGGATGGGGGAGGGCCGGTACGAGCAGTACTTC.

This clonotype has more than one count but fewer than ten. This rearrangement joins TRBV12-3 or TRBV12-4 to TRBJ1-1; 7 nucleotides match TRBD1. The CDR3 contains 16 residues. The junction had 6 bases not matched to a gene; V was cut back by 2 bases and J by 0 bases. The CDR3 sequence is CASSLLVTGMNTEAFF. Here the CDR3 DNA reads TGTGCCAGCAGTTTATTGGTGACAGGGATGAACACTGAAGCTTTCTTT.

The chain employs TRBV20-1 and TRBJ1-3; D is unresolved. Trimming left V 4 bases short and J 0 bases short, with 10 bases between. This CDR3 spans 14 amino acids. Germline V gene data show CDR1 as DFQATT and CDR2 as SNEGSKA (reference sequence). The CDR3 loop is CSAIMGSSGNTIYF. The CDR3 region has the DNA TGCAGTGCTATCATGGGGAGCTCTGGAAACACCATATATTTT.

This clonotype was seen a handful of times. This chain uses TRBV7-2 with TRBJ2-1, with 9 bases lining up with TRBD2. This CDR3 has 14 residues. After removal of 5 bases from V and 8 bases from J, the junction contained 7 bases not matched to a gene. The germline CDR1 and CDR2 sequences are SGHTA and FQGNSA. The CDR3 here is CASSHGTSKDEQFF. The CDR3 DNA follows: TGTGCCAGCAGCCACGGGACTAGCAAGGATGAGCAGTTCTTC.

This clonotype was seen more than once but under ten times. The gene calls are TRBV11-3 and TRBJ2-7, with TRBD1 matching 7 bases. V dropped 5 bases and J dropped 1; count of bases not matched to a gene: 2. Per the germline V gene, CDR1 is SGHNT and CDR2 is YENEEA. The CDR3 covers 13 residues. CDR3 bases: TGTGCCAGCAGCCAGGGACAGTCCTACGAGCAGTACTTC. It specifies CASSQGQSYEQYF.

This clonotype has only a few counts. V usage is TRBV5-1 and J usage is TRBJ2-2; either TRBD1 or TRBD2 may fit D (5 bases each). The CDR3 consists of 15 residues. Germline CDR1 SGHRS, CDR2 YFSETQ. V was clipped by 4 bases and J by 1 base, with 11 bases between them. Here the CDR3 reads CASSAGTRNTGELFF. The CDR3 DNA reads as TGCGCCAGCAGCGCCGGGACCCGGAACACCGGGGAGCTGTTTTTT.